These 23 T cell receptor beta chains came from one sample sequenced in a study of T cells in Graves' hyperthyroidism and ophthalmopathy. RNA transcripts were the template for amplifying TCR beta CDR3 regions. Researchers ran a first-round RT-PCR on the TCR CDR3 using the HTBI primer set. TCRdb reprocessed the multiplex PCR reads with MiXCR, giving one entry per CDR3 protein. The sample has 350,000 or so distinct CDR3 sequences, roughly a sixth seen once. The sequenced sample was blood. These receptors originate from a woman between 25 and 40 years old with Graves' hyperthyroidism that later progressed to Graves' ophthalmopathy.

This clonotype occurred many times. The chain joins TRBV6-6 to TRBJ2-7; no firm D call. CDR1 is MNHNY, CDR2 SVGAGI, per germline (reference sequence). CDR3 length: 12 amino acids. Trimming removed 0 bases at V and 6 bases at J, with 6 bases between. In nucleotides, the CDR3 is TGTGCCAGCAGTTACTCGTCAGGCGAGCAGTACTTC. Translating gives CASSYSSGEQYF.

This clonotype occurred many times. The rearrangement uses TRBV11-1 and TRBJ2-7, with D possibly being TRBD2 (6 bases). CDR1 is SGHAT, CDR2 FQDESV, per germline (reference sequence). Trimming removed 3 bases at V and 3 bases at J, with 27 bases between. The CDR3 consists of 19 residues. The CDR3 nucleotides read TGTGCCAGCAGCTTGCCGCGCAATTGGCCAGGACTACCGGACTACGAGCAGTACTTC. Amino acids: CASSLPRNWPGLPDYEQYF.

This clonotype was seen ten or more times. This sequence joins TRBV5-6 and TRBJ2-1; TRBD1 might be the D (5 bases). V lost 5 bases to trimming and J lost 2 bases, with 14 bases between them. The CDR3 runs to 15 residues. The germline V gene has CDR1 SGHDT and CDR2 YYEEEE. The CDR3: CASRLTGEPYNEQFF. CDR3 nucleotides: TGTGCCAGCAGACTCACAGGTGAACCCTACAATGAGCAGTTCTTC.

V gene TRBV6-5 combines with J gene TRBJ2-1; maybe TRBD1 (6 bases). V was pared by 0 bases and J by 7 bases, with 28 bases between. The germline V gene encodes CDR1 MNHEY and CDR2 SVGAGI. CDR3 size: 20 residues. In DNA, the CDR3 is TGTGCCAGCAGTTACTCGGGTGGGTTAAGGGGGTCGGGCACGCGTAATGAGCAGTTCTTC. It yields the protein CASSYSGGLRGSGTRNEQFF.

At least ten counts were recorded for this clonotype. The V gene is TRBV3-1, the J gene TRBJ1-5; D is uncertain. CDR3 length equals 16 residues. Trimming took off 4 bases at V and 0 bases at J, with 13 bases between the two ends. Germline V gives CDR1 LGHDT, CDR2 YNNKEL (reference sequence). The CDR3 is CASSPGPVISNQPQHF. The CDR3 nucleotides read TGTGCCAGCAGCCCAGGCCCAGTGATTAGCAATCAGCCCCAGCATTTT.

This clonotype was counted ten times or more. This chain joins TRBV11-2 and TRBJ2-1; no definite D call. This CDR3 spans 12 amino acids. Germline V gene lookup returns CDR1 SGHAT and CDR2 FQNNGV. Trimming removed 2 bases from V and 7 bases from J, with 6 bases in between. CDR3 DNA sequence: TGTGCCAGCAGCTTATCTAGGAATGAGCAGTTCTTC. The encoded protein is CASSLSRNEQFF.

The chain uses TRBV6-1 and TRBJ1-2, with a weak D call TRBD1 (5 bases). The V gene's germline CDR1 is MNHNS and CDR2 SASEGT. V shed 6 bases and J shed 4 bases, with 18 bases lying between them. This CDR3 is built from 15 residues. The CDR3 is CASRTYTGPVYGYTF. The CDR3 DNA is TGTGCCAGCAGGACGTATACAGGACCGGTCTATGGCTACACCTTC.

This clonotype occurred many times. The chain joins TRBV28 to TRBJ2-3; 11 nucleotides align to TRBD2. The CDR3 spans 19 residues. Germline assignment: CDR1 MDHEN and CDR2 SYDVKM. The V segment lost 4 bases and the J segment 6 bases; nucleotides outside the gene matches: 18. The chain's CDR3 is CASSYPGLAAPKQWDTQYF. The DNA of the CDR3 is TGTGCCAGCAGTTATCCGGGACTAGCGGCACCGAAACAATGGGATACGCAGTATTTT.

V gene TRBV4-1 combines with J gene TRBJ2-1, with D possibly matching TRBD2 (5 bases). The CDR3 sequence is 22 residues long. Germline loops: CDR1 MGHRA, CDR2 YSYEKL. With 4 bases removed from V and 6 bases from J, the gap between germline ends came to 37 bases. The CDR3 nucleotides read TGCGCCAGCAGCCTCCTTATTAAGGGCGGGCGGCTGGCACACCCTCTCCTCAATGAGCAGTTCTTC. Translated, it gives CASSLLIKGGRLAHPLLNEQFF.

This clonotype was observed a handful of times. The chain combines TRBV4-1 with TRBJ2-5, with a tentative D call TRBD1 (5 bases). The CDR3 covers 14 residues. Germline CDR1 and CDR2: MGHRA and YSYEKL. Trimming removed 0 bases from V and 13 bases from J, with 18 bases in between. The CDR3 bases are TGCGCCAGCAGCCAAGAAGATTACAGGCTCGCTCCGTACTTC. Amino acids: CASSQEDYRLAPYF.

This clonotype appeared many times. CDR3 residues: CASGLVTREREGYTF. CDR3 DNA: TGTGCTAGTGGTTTGGTCACCCGGGAGCGAGAGGGCTACACCTTC. This chain uses TRBV12-5 with TRBJ1-2; D gene ambiguous. The CDR3 covers 15 residues. The V gene's germline CDR1 is LGHNT and CDR2 FRNRAP. V lost 0 bases and J 8 bases, leaving 16 bases between the germline ends.

The sample holds many counts of this clonotype. The V gene is TRBV2, the J gene TRBJ2-3, with D unresolved. Looked up from germline, CDR1 is SNHLY and CDR2 is FYNNEI. The CDR3 runs to 12 residues. The V end was cut by 8 bases, the J end by 4 bases, with 10 bases between. The CDR3 loop reads CASQDPPDTQYF. DNA of the CDR3: TGTGCCAGCCAGGACCCACCAGATACGCAGTATTTT.

The gene calls are TRBV30 and TRBJ2-5, with 12 bases identical to TRBD2. The V gene's germline CDR1 is GTSNPN and CDR2 SVGIG (reference sequence). The J segment lost 5 bases and the V segment lost 3 bases, leaving 4 bases of the junction unmatched. The length of the CDR3 is 14 residues. In nucleotides, the CDR3 is TGTGCCTGGAGATACCTAGCGGGGGGGGAGACCCAGTACTTC. Its protein is CAWRYLAGGETQYF.

This clonotype has at least ten counts. The CDR3 loop is CSARSGASYEQYF. CDR3 nucleotides: TGCAGTGCAAGGTCCGGGGCTTCCTACGAGCAGTACTTC. The chain is built from TRBV20-1 and TRBJ2-7; tentatively, D is TRBD1 or TRBD2 (5 bases each). CDR1 is DFQATT, CDR2 SNEGSKA, per germline (reference sequence). The CDR3 loop spans 13 amino acids. Trimming left V 6 bases short and J 1 base short, with 13 bases between.

This clonotype was counted a few times. The gene calls are TRBV4-1 and TRBJ2-3; 10 nucleotides match TRBD2. With V trimmed by 5 bases and J by 2 bases, 4 bases remained unmatched. The CDR3 length is 15 residues. Germline CDR1 is MGHRA and CDR2 is YSYEKL. The CDR3 loop is CASSFGLADTDTQYF. CDR3 DNA: TGCGCCAGCAGCTTCGGACTAGCGGACACAGATACGCAGTATTTT.

This clonotype has just a few counts. V and J are TRBV19 and TRBJ2-4; 7 bases are a match to TRBD1. The CDR3 loop spans 21 amino acids. Trimming removed 5 bases from V and 0 bases from J; junction bases left unmatched: 22. Germline CDR1 reads LNHDA; CDR2 reads SQIVND (reference sequence). Written as DNA, the CDR3 is TGTGCCAGTAGTGATCGGACAGGAGCTCTTTCAGTACGACTAGCCAAAAACATTCAGTACTTC. Protein sequence: CASSDRTGALSVRLAKNIQYF.

V usage is TRBV5-1 and J usage is TRBJ2-1; perhaps TRBD1 as D (5 bases). Deletions cut 4 bases from V and 4 bases from J, with 15 bases between. CDR1 and CDR2 (germline): SGHRS, YFSETQ. The CDR3 runs to 15 residues. CDR3 DNA: TGCGCCAGCAGCCCAGGACATACCGAATACAATGAGCAGTTCTTC. Translated, it gives CASSPGHTEYNEQFF.

This clonotype has at least ten counts. This chain connects TRBV5-6 to TRBJ1-1, with 10 bases fitting TRBD1. Germline trimming cut 4 bases from V and 5 bases from J; bases unmatched to any gene: 8. Per germline, CDR1 SGHDT and CDR2 YYEEEE. The CDR3 is 15 amino acids. Written as DNA, the CDR3 is TGTGCCAGCAGCCAGGAATGGACAGGGGGGACTGAAGCTTTCTTT. Translation gives CASSQEWTGGTEAFF.

V and J are TRBV6-1 and TRBJ2-7; 9 positions agree with TRBD1. The V segment lost 6 bases and the J segment 2 bases; nucleotides outside the gene matches: 8. Germline loops: CDR1 MNHNS, CDR2 SASEGT. The CDR3 has 15 amino acids. The DNA of the CDR3 is TGTGCCAGCAGACTCTACAGGGGGCCGACCTACGAGCAGTACTTC. Its translation: CASRLYRGPTYEQYF.

This clonotype was seen ten or more times. The V and J genes are TRBV28 and TRBJ1-2; 8 nucleotides align to TRBD1. The CDR3 sequence is 16 residues long. The junction had 13 bases not matched to a gene; V was cut back by 6 bases and J by 4 bases. From germline, CDR1 is MDHEN and CDR2 SYDVKM. In nucleotides, the CDR3 is TGTGCCAGCAGCCCCGACCGGGACAGGAGTTTCTATGGCTACACCTTC. As protein: CASSPDRDRSFYGYTF.

This clonotype came up many times. The CDR3 spells CASSYSGWMGTEAFF. CDR3 sequence (DNA): TGTGCCAGCAGTTACTCCGGCTGGATGGGAACTGAAGCTTTCTTT. The V and J genes are TRBV6-6 and TRBJ1-1; D unresolved. This CDR3 comprises 15 residues. CDR1 MNHNY and CDR2 SVGAGI come from the germline V gene (reference sequence). V lost 0 bases and J lost 5, with 13 bases in between.

This clonotype was counted ten times or more. CDR3 sequence: CASRAGVGQPQHF. CDR3 coding DNA: TGTGCCAGCAGGGCGGGGGTTGGCCAGCCCCAGCATTTT. This chain joins TRBV12-3 or TRBV12-4 and TRBJ1-5; TRBD1 might be the D (5 bases). The CDR3 contains 13 residues. V dropped 6 bases and J dropped 7 bases, with 13 bases sitting between them.

This clonotype was counted many times. The V call is TRBV11-2, the J call TRBJ2-1; 14 bases align to TRBD2. There are 14 residues in the CDR3. The germline V gene has CDR1 SGHAT and CDR2 FQNNGV. V was clipped by 7 bases and J by 8 bases; unmatched bases: 4. The CDR3 is CASTGTSGRDEQFF. In DNA, the CDR3 is TGTGCCAGCACGGGGACTAGCGGGAGAGATGAGCAGTTCTTC. The entire variable domain, with the rest obtained from reference TRBV11-2 and TRBJ2-1, is as follows: EAGVAQSPRYKIIEKRQSVAFWCNPISGHATLYWYQQILGQGPKLLIQFQNNGVVDDSQLPKDRFSAERLKGVDSTLKIQPAKLEDSAVYLCASTGTSGRDEQFFGPGTRLTVL.